Here is one TCR beta chain with its context. This record belongs to a study of blood T cell repertoires in COVID-19. Study in general: Samples representing acute and convalescent COVID-19 were sourced from the United States, Italy and Spain. From T cells, B-cell-depleted T cells, or PBMCs came the material, which was cDNA or gDNA.

Per the authors' pipeline: Scientists estimated how many nucleated cells there were by amplifying reference gene primers. Sequenced by immunoSEQ multiplex PCR; TCRdb stores in-frame clones only, minus some. Clone size and the V and J calls come from that table; the DNA yielded D and trimming. Of under 200,000 clones in the sample, 80% to 90% were seen once. Germline values: CDR1 KGHDR, CDR2 SFDVKD. The CDR3 spans 13 residues. The V end was cut by 8 bases, the J end by 3 bases, with 11 bases between. The rearrangement links TRBV24-1 to TRBJ2-3; a possible D gene is TRBD2 (5 bases). Sequenced material: peripheral blood. The source of this sequence is a woman in her seventies with COVID-19, enrolled during active disease. The CDR3 sequence: CATTKGVTDTQYF. As DNA, the CDR3 is TGTGCCACCACGAAGGGAGTGACAGATACGCAGTATTTT.